This T cell receptor (beta chain) was observed in a study of Ad26.COV2.S vaccination and SARS-CoV-2 variants. Study as a whole: Ad26.COV2.S was injected intramuscularly once or twice, 56 days apart. Whole-study results and caveats: Greater spike-specific TCR breadth was seen in vaccine recipients than in placebo recipients.

In regard to this clone: Its target is unknown.

This sample's treatment: 19 received Ad26.COV2.S at low or high dose, single or two shots; a few received placebo; per-sample allocation not given. On day 63 after the first injection, vaccine and placebo recipients gave samples. The germline V and J ends were trimmed by 3 bases and 7 bases, with 13 bases remaining between them. There are 15 residues in the CDR3. Germline values: CDR1 SGHAT, CDR2 FQNNGV. Method: immunoSEQ multiplex PCR; TCRdb's copy keeps in-frame clones and lacks some. The sample records 450,000 to 550,000 clones, 89% being singletons. This clonotype was obtained from a person aged 18-60 years who received the Ad26.COV2.S COVID-19 vaccine or a placebo. This chain links TRBV11-2 with TRBJ1-6; D unclear. This material consisted of peripheral blood, taken in a trial of Ad26.COV2.S vaccine versus placebo. The CDR3 DNA follows: TGTGCCAGCAGCTTTAGTTTAATCCGCAATTCACCCCTCCACTTT. This codes for CASSFSLIRNSPLHF.